This is a list of T cell receptor beta chains from one sample in a study of blood T cell repertoires in COVID-19. The method was immunoSEQ multiplex PCR; TCRdb's version includes in-frame clones alone and lacks a portion of them. The profile covers fewer than 500,000 clones, with roughly 88% appearing a single time and 1.4% to 1.5% taken by the ten largest. The sequencing input was peripheral blood. The receptors here all came from a woman aged 25 to 39 with active or convalescent COVID-19. The CDR3 runs from the conserved cysteine through the conserved F or W.

v_call: TRBV18; cdr3_aa: CASSPVTGGADTEAFF
v_call: TRBV11-2; cdr3_aa: CASRRTTNEKLFF
v_call: TRBV7-2; cdr3_aa: CASSHLGDRYEQYF
v_call: TRBV6-2/TRBV6-3; cdr3_aa: CASSHRLAGGEQYF
v_call: TRBV6-1; cdr3_aa: CASSEYSLTEAFF
v_call: TRBV19; cdr3_aa: CASRVDKRTTPLHF
v_call: TRBV2; cdr3_aa: CASKAGAPNTEAFF
v_call: TRBV5-1; cdr3_aa: CASSLEWAANTEAFF
v_call: TRBV6-1; cdr3_aa: CASSVSGLAGSGELFF
v_call: TRBV13; cdr3_aa: CASTTGGVEQYF
v_call: TRBV5-8; cdr3_aa: CASSSMGRANTEAFF
v_call: TRBV6-5; cdr3_aa: CASSTPQGTNTEAFF
v_call: TRBV28; cdr3_aa: CATFPGGVDIQYF
v_call: TRBV5-6; cdr3_aa: CASSFGSSSGNTIYF
v_call: TRBV5-1; cdr3_aa: CASSPNAGQSNTGELFF
v_call: TRBV27; cdr3_aa: CASQQGGVPTDTQYF
v_call: TRBV6-5; cdr3_aa: CASSFRQTGNNSPLHF
v_call: TRBV27; cdr3_aa: CASSPTGLAGRDYEQYF
v_call: TRBV27; cdr3_aa: CASSLAGAVQPQHF
v_call: TRBV29-1; cdr3_aa: CSVVGSLNTEAFF
v_call: TRBV5-1; cdr3_aa: CASSLADRVIGYTF
v_call: TRBV10-3; cdr3_aa: CAISESLAGTDTQYF
v_call: TRBV24-1; cdr3_aa: CATSDDEGLDTQYF
v_call: TRBV5-1; cdr3_aa: CASFSGQGFTDTQYF
v_call: TRBV6-1; cdr3_aa: CASSERDRMNTEAFF
v_call: TRBV6-4; cdr3_aa: CASSPARGGDEAFF
v_call: TRBV11-3; cdr3_aa: CASSLAAGGTDTQYF
v_call: TRBV4-1; cdr3_aa: CASSHTGARADTIYF
v_call: TRBV25-1; cdr3_aa: CASERTGHGYTF
v_call: TRBV2; cdr3_aa: CASREGQGWIADTEAFF
v_call: TRBV19; cdr3_aa: CASSIQRGSQDTQYF
v_call: TRBV11-2; cdr3_aa: CASSLLTGKNTEAFF
v_call: TRBV7-8; cdr3_aa: CASSLGRLAVTDTQYF
v_call: TRBV19; cdr3_aa: CASSISPGSGNTIYF
v_call: TRBV29-1; cdr3_aa: CSVLAVTKETQYF
v_call: TRBV19; cdr3_aa: CASRPPGGALGGYTF
v_call: TRBV7-8; cdr3_aa: CASSLVIGASTDTQYF
v_call: TRBV6-5; cdr3_aa: CASSTSGTGSYEQYF
v_call: TRBV2; cdr3_aa: CASKLAGAYSYEQYF
v_call: TRBV7-8; cdr3_aa: CASSPGDREGSPLHF
v_call: TRBV14; cdr3_aa: CASSQLQANTGELFF
v_call: TRBV6-5; cdr3_aa: CASRPGDYYYGYTF